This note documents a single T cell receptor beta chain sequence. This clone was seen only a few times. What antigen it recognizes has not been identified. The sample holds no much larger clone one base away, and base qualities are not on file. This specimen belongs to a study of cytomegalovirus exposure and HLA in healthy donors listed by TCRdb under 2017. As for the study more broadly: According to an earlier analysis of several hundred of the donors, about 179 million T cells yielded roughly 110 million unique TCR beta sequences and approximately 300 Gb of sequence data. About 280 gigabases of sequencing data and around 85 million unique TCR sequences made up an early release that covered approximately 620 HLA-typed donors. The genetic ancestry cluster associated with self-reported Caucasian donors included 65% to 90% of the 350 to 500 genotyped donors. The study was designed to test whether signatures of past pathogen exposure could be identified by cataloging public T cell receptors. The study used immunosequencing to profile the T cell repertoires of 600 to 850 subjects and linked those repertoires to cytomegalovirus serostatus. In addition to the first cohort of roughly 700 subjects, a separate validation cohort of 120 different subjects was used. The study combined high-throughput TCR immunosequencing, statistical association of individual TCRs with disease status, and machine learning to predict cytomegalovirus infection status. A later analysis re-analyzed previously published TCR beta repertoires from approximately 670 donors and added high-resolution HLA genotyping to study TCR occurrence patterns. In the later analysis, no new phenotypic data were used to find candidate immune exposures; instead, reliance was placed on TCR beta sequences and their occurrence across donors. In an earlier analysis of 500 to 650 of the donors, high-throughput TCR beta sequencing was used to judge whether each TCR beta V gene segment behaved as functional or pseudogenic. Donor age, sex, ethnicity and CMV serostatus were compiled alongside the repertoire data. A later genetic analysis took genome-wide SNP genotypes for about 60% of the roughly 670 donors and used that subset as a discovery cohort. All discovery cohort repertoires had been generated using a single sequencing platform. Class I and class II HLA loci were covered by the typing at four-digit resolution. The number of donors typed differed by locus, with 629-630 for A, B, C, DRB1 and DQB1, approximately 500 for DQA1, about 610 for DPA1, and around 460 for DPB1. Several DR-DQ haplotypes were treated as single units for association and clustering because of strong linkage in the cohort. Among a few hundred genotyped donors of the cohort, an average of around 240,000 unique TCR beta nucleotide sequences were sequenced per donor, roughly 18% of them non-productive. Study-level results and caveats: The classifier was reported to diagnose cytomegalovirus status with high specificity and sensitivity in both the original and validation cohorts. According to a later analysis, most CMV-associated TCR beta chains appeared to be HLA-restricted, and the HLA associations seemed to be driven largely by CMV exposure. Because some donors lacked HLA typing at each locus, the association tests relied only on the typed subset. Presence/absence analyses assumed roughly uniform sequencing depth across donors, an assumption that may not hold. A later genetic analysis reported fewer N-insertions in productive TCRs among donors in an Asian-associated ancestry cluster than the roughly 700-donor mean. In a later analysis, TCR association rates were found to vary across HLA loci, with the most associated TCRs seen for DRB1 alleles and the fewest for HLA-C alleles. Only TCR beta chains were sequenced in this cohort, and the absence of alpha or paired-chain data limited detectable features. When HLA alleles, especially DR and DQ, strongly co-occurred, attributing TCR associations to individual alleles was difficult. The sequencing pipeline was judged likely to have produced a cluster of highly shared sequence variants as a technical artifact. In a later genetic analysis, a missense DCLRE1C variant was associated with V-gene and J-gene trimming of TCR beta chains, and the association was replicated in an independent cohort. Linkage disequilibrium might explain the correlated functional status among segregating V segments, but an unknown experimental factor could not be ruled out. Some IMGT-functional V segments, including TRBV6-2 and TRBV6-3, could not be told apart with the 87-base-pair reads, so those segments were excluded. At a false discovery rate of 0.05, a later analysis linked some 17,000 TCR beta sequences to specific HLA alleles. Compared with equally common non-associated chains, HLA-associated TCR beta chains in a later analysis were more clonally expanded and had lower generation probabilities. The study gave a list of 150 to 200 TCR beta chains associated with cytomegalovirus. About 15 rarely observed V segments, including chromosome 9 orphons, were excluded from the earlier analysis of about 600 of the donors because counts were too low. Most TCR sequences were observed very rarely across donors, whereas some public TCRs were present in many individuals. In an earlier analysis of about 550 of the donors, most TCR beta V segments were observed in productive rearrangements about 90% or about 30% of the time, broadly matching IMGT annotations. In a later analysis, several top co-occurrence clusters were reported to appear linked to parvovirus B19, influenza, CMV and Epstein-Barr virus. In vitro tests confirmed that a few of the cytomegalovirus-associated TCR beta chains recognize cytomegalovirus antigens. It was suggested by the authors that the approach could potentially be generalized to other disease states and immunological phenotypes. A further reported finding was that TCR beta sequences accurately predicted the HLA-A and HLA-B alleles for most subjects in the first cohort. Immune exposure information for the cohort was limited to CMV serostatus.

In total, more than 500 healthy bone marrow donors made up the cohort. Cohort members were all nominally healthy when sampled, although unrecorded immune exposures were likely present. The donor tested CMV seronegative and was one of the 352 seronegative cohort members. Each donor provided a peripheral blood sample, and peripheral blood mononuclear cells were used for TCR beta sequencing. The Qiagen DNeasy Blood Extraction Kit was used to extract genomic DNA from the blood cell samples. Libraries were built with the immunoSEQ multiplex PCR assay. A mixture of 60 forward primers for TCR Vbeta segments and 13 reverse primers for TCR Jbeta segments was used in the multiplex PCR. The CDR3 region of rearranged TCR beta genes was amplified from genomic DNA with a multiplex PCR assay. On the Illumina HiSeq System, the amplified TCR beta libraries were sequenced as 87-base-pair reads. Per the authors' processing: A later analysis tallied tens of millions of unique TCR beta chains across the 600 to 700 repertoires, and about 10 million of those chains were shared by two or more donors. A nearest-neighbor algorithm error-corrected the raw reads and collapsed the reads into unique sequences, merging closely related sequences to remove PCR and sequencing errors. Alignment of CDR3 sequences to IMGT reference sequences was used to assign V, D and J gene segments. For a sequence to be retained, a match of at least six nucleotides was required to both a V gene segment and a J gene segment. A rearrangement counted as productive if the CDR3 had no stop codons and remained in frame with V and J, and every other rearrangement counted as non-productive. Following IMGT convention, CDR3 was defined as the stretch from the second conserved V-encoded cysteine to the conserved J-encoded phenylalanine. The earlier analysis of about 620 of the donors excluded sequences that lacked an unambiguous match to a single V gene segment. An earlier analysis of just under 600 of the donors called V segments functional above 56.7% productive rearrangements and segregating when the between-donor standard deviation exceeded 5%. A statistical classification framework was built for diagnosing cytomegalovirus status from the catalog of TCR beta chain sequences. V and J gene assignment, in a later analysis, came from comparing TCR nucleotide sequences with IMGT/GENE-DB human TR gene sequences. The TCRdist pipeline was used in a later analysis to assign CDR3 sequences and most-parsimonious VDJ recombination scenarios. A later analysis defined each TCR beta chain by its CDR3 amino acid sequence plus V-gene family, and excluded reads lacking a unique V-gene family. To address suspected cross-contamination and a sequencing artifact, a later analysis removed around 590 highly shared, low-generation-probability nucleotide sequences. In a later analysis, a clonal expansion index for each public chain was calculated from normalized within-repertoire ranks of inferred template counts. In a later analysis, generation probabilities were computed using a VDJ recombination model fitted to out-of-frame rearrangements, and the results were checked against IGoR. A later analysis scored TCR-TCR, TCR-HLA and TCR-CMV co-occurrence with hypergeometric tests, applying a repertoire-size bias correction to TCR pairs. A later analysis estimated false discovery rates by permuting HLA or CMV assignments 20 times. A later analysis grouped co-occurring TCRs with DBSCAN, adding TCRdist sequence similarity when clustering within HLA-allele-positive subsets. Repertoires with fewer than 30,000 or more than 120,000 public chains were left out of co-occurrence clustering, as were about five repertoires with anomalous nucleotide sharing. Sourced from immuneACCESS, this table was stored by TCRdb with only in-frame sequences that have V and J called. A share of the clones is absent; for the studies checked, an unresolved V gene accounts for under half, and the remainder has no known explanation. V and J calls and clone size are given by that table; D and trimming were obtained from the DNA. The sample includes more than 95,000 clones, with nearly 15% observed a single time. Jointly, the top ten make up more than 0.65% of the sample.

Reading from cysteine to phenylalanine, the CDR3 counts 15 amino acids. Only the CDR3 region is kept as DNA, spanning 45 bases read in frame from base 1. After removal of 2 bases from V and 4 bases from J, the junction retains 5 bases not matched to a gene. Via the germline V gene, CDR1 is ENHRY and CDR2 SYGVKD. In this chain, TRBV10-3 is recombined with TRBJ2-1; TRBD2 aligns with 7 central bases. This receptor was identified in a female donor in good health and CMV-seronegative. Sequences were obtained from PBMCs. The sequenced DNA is TGTGCCATCAGTGAGGGCCTAGCGGCTTACAATGAGCAGTTCTTC. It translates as CAISEGLAAYNEQFF.